Below, 10 T cell receptor beta chains from the same sample are listed, as sequenced in a study of OX40 agonist ivuxolimab in advanced cancers. Sequencing used immunoSEQ multiplex PCR; TCRdb keeps in-frame clones, though not all of them. The sample lists 90,000 to 120,000 clones, around 93% occurring once. Source: CD4+ or CD8+ T cells sorted from blood, taken in a trial of the OX40 agonist ivuxolimab. The receptor source for this set is an adult with an advanced solid tumor such as melanoma, head and neck, liver or kidney cancer.

The chain is built from TRBV20-1 and TRBJ2-1; D is unclear. This CDR3 region has 9 residues. Germline V gene sequence: CDR1 DFQATT, CDR2 SNEGSKA (reference sequence). V lost 7 bases, J lost 7 bases, and 5 bases lay in between. The DNA for the CDR3 is TGCAGTGTCCGGAATGAGCAGTTCTTC. It codes for CSVRNEQFF.

The rearrangement links TRBV7-6 to TRBJ2-7; TRBD2 matches at 11 bases. The CDR3 covers 18 residues. Per germline, CDR1 SGHVS and CDR2 FNYEAQ. V trimming: 2 bases; J trimming: 1 base; junction bases outside the gene matches: 10. The CDR3 region has the DNA TGTGCCAGCAGCTTAAATTTAGCGGGAGGGCCCAAATCCTACGAGCAGTACTTC. Protein product: CASSLNLAGGPKSYEQYF.

The chain employs TRBV28 and TRBJ2-1; D is ambiguous. The CDR3 spans 11 residues. The germline V gene has CDR1 MDHEN and CDR2 SYDVKM. The CDR3 DNA is TGTGTGGCCTCTCACCGGAATGAGCAGTTCTTC. Its translation: CVASHRNEQFF.

Notes on this clone: Additional DNA sequences in this sample encode the identical CDR3. The J gene is TRBJ2-5, the V gene TRBV18; D remains ambiguous. Trimming took 5 bases from V and 2 from J, leaving 3 bases between them. Germline V gene sequence: CDR1 KGHSH, CDR2 LQKENI. This CDR3 comprises 11 residues. The CDR3 DNA reads TGTGCCAGCTCAGGTCAAGAGACCCAGTACTTC. This encodes CASSGQETQYF.

The rearrangement joins TRBV18 to TRBJ2-7, with 10 nucleotides matching TRBD2. Germline assignment: CDR1 KGHSH and CDR2 LQKENI. Germline trimming cut 0 bases from V and 3 bases from J; bases unmatched to any gene: 8. This CDR3 has 17 amino acids. The CDR3 DNA follows: TGTGCCAGCTCACCACCCATCTCTAGCGGGAGTTTCTACGAGCAGTACTTC. It yields the protein CASSPPISSGSFYEQYF.

This clone has just a few counts. V usage is TRBV7-8 and J usage is TRBJ2-7; 8 positions match TRBD1. V lost 10 bases and J lost 0; bases outside the gene matches: 5. Germline-derived CDR1 and CDR2 are SGHVS and FQNEAQ. The CDR3 runs 13 residues. The CDR3 nucleotides are TGTGCCACCGGGACAGGCCTCTCCTACGAGCAGTACTTC. It specifies CATGTGLSYEQYF.

V is TRBV6-1 and J is TRBJ1-1; D not resolved. There are 15 residues in the CDR3. The germline V and J ends were trimmed by 0 bases and 1 base, with 9 bases remaining between them. Per germline, CDR1 MNHNS and CDR2 SASEGT. As DNA, the CDR3 is TGTGCCAGCAGTGAAGCGAGGATGGAGAACACTGAAGCTTTCTTT. Its protein is CASSEARMENTEAFF.

The rearrangement uses TRBV30 and TRBJ2-7; D is possibly TRBD1 (5 bases). The length of the CDR3 is 14 residues. Germline CDR1 and CDR2: GTSNPN and SVGIG (reference sequence). Trimming took 8 bases from V and 3 from J, leaving 20 bases between them. CDR3: CALAPGQGYYEQYF. CDR3 coding DNA: TGTGCCCTTGCCCCAGGGCAGGGATACTACGAGCAGTACTTC.

This clone has just one count. The chain is built from TRBV21-1 and TRBJ2-2; the table names TRBD2, a call not compared with the DNA. TRBV21-1 is a documented pseudogene. This CDR3 is built from 16 residues. CDR3 region: CASSKGGASSTGELFF. DNA of the CDR3: TGTGCCAGCAGCAAAGGAGGCGCCTCGAGTACCGGGGAGCTGTTTTTT.

J is TRBJ2-1 and V is TRBV12-5, with D possibly matching TRBD1 (6 bases). The CDR3 contains 15 residues. Germline CDR1 and CDR2: LGHNT and FRNRAP. V dropped 1 base and J dropped 3 bases, with 10 bases sitting between them. DNA for the CDR3: TGTGCTAGTGGTTTGGGAGGGGGTTTCTACAATGAGCAGTTCTTC. This translates into CASGLGGGFYNEQFF.